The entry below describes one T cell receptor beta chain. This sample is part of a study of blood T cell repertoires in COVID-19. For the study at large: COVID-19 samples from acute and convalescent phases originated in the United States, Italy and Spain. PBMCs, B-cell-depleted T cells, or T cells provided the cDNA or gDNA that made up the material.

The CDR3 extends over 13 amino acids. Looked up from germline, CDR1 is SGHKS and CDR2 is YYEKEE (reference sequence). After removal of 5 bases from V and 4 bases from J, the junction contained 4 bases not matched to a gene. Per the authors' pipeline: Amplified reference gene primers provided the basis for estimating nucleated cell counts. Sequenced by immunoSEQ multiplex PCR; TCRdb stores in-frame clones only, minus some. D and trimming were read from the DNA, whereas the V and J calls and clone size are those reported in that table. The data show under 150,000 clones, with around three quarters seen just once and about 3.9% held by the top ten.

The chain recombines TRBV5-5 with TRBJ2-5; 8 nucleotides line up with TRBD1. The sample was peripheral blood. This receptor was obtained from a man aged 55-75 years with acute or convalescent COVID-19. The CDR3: CASSPTGVETQYF. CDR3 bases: TGTGCCAGCAGTCCGACAGGGGTAGAGACCCAGTACTTC.